The clone carrying this T cell receptor (beta chain) was picked up a small number of times. Its specificity is unknown. The sample comes from a study of CD8 T cells in ankylosing spondylitis. General study findings and limits: Disease-linked clones displayed a CD8+ phenotype and appeared relatively rarely in peripheral blood. Blood of patients with ankylosing spondylitis appeared to be characterized by a TCR beta motif of roughly eight highly homologous variants. Several of the motif variants were reported before in synovial fluid and blood from reactive arthritis. Significant enrichment of disease-linked clones was reportedly seen in matched ankylosing spondylitis synovial fluid.

A quantitative 5'-RACE method, one with molecular barcodes, was used to make TCR beta libraries. MiXCR was run by TCRdb on the 5' RACE reads, yielding one entry per CDR3 protein. Counted here are around 540,000 distinct CDR3 sequences, about an eighth occurring once; the ten biggest clones make up 6.5% to 7%. The CDR3 totals 20 residues. Germline trimming cut 0 bases from V and 8 bases from J; bases unmatched to any gene: 13. The germline V gene encodes CDR1 ENHRY and CDR2 SYGVKD. The sample consisted of blood, either unsorted or a sorted T cell fraction (not recorded which). The sequence derives from a male donor with ankylosing spondylitis. This sequence joins TRBV10-3 and TRBJ2-4; TRBD2 matches at 16 bases. The CDR3 loop is CAISESGGTSGRAFRDIQYF. The CDR3 DNA sequence: TGTGCCATCAGTGAGTCTGGGGGGACTAGCGGGAGGGCCTTCCGAGACATTCAGTACTTC.